This T cell receptor (beta chain) was recorded in a study of T cell changes during pregnancy in multiple sclerosis. Using immunoSEQ multiplex PCR, the repertoire was profiled, and TCRdb retains in-frame clones only, with some absent. This table holds over 55,000 clones, 85% to 95% found once. With 2 bases removed from V and 13 bases from J, the gap between germline ends came to 13 bases. CDR3 length equals 12 residues. CDR1 and CDR2 from the germline V gene are SGHDT and YYEEEE. Sequencing used CD8+ T cells from peripheral blood mononuclear cells, obtained in the third trimester of pregnancy. V and J are TRBV5-6 and TRBJ1-5; D gene ambiguous. This TCR was sampled from a female donor in good health, enrolled as a control in a pregnancy study. The CDR3 protein is CASSLGSSDQHF. Written as DNA, the CDR3 is TGTGCCAGCAGCTTAGGGAGTTCGGATCAGCATTTT.